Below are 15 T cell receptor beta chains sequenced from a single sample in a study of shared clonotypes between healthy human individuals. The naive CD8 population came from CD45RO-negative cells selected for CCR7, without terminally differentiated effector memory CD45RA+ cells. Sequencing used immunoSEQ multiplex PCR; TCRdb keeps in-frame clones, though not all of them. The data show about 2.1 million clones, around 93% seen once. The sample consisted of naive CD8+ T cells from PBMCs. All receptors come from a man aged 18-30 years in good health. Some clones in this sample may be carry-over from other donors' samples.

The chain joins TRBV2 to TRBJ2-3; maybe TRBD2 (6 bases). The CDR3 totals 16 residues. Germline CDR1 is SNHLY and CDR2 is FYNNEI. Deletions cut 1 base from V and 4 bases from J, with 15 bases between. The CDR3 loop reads CASSEVRAGPSDTQYF. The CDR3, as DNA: TGTGCCAGCAGTGAAGTAAGAGCGGGCCCATCAGATACGCAGTATTTT.

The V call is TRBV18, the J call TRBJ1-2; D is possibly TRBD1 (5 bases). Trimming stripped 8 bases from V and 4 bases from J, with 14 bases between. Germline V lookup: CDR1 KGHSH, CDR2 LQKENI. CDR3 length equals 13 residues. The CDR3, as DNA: TGTGCCAGCCATTCCGGGACTACCTATGGCTACACCTTC. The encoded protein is CASHSGTTYGYTF.

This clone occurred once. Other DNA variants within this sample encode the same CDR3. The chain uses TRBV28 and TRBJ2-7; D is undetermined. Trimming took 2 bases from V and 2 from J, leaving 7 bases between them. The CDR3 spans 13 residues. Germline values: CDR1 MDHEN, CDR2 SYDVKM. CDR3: CASSLSPAYEQYF. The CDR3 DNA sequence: TGTGCCAGCAGTTTAAGCCCAGCCTACGAGCAGTACTTC. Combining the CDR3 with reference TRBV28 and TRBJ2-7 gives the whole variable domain DVKVTQSSRYLVKRTGEKVFLECVQDMDHENMFWYRQDPGLGLRLIYFSYDVKMKEKGDIPEGYSVSREKKERFSLILESASTNQTSMYLCASSLSPAYEQYFGPGTRLTVT.

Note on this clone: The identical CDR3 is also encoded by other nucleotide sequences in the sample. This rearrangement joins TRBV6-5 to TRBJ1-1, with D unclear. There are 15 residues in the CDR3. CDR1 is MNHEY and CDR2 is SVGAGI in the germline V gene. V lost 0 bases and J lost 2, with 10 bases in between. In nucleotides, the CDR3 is TGTGCCAGCAGTTACTCGGTGGGCGTTAACACTGAAGCTTTCTTT. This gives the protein CASSYSVGVNTEAFF.

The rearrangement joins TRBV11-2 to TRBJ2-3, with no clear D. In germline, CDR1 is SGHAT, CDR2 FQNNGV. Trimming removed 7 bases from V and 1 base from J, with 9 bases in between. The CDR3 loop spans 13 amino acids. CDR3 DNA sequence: TGTGCCAGCATAGGGTGGGGCACAGATACGCAGTATTTT. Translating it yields CASIGWGTDTQYF. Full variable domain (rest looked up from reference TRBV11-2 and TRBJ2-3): EAGVAQSPRYKIIEKRQSVAFWCNPISGHATLYWYQQILGQGPKLLIQFQNNGVVDDSQLPKDRFSAERLKGVDSTLKIQPAKLEDSAVYLCASIGWGTDTQYFGPGTRLTVL.

This CDR3 reads CASSMVGQGADTQYF. The CDR3 nucleotides are TGTGCCAGTAGTATGGTGGGACAGGGGGCAGATACGCAGTATTTT. The chain uses TRBV19 and TRBJ2-3, with 11 bases that match TRBD1. V trimming: 3 bases; J trimming: 4 bases; junction bases outside the gene matches: 3. The CDR3 contains 15 residues. Germline V gives CDR1 LNHDA, CDR2 SQIVND (reference sequence).

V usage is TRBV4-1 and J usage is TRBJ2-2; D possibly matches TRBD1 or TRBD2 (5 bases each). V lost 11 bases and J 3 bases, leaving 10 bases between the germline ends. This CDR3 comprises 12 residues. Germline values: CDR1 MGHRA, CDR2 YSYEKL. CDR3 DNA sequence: TGCGCCGGGGGTAAAGACACCGGGGAGCTGTTTTTT. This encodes CAGGKDTGELFF.

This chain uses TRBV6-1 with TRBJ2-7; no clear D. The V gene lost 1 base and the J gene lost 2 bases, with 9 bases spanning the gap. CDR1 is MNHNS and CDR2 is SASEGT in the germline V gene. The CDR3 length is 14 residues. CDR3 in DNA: TGTGCCAGCAGTGAAGGTCGGCTAACCTACGAGCAGTACTTC. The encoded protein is CASSEGRLTYEQYF.

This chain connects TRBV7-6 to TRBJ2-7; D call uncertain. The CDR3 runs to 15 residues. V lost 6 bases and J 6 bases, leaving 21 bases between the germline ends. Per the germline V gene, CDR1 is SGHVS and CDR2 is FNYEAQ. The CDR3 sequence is CASRLAEAPGFEQYF. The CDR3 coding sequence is TGTGCCAGCAGACTTGCAGAAGCCCCGGGTTTCGAGCAGTACTTC. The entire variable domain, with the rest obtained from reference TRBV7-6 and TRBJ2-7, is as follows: GAGVSQSPRYKVTKRGQDVALRCDPISGHVSLYWYRQALGQGPEFLTYFNYEAQQDKSGLPNDRFSAERPEGSISTLTIQRTEQRDSAMYRCASRLAEAPGFEQYFGPGTRLTVT.

CDR3 sequence reads: CASSGQNRDRDHYGYTF. Written as DNA, the CDR3 is TGTGCCAGCAGCGGACAGAACCGGGACAGGGATCACTATGGCTACACCTTC. V is TRBV9 and J is TRBJ1-2; 9 bases match TRBD1. CDR3 length: 17 residues. Per germline, CDR1 SGDLS and CDR2 YYNGEE. V shed 3 bases, J shed 3 bases, and the junction held 12 bases outside the gene matches.

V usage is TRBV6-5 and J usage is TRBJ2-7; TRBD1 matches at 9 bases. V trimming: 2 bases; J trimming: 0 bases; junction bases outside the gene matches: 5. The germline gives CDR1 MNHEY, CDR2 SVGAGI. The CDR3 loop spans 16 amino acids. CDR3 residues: CASSYPATGGSYEQYF. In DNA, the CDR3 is TGTGCCAGCAGTTACCCTGCGACAGGGGGCTCCTACGAGCAGTACTTC.

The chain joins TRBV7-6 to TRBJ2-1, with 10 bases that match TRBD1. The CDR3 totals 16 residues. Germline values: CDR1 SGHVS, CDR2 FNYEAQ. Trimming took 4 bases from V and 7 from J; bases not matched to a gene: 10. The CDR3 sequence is CASSSPDRGWANEQFF. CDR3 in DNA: TGTGCCAGCAGCTCCCCGGACAGGGGGTGGGCGAATGAGCAGTTCTTC.

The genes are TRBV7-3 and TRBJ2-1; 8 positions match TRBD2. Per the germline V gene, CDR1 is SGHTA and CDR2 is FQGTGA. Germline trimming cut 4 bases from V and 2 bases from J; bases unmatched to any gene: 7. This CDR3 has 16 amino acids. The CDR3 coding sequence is TGTGCCAGCAGCTCTAGCGGGCTGCAGCCCTACAATGAGCAGTTCTTC. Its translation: CASSSSGLQPYNEQFF. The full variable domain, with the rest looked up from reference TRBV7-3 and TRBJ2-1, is GAGVSQTPSNKVTEKGKYVELRCDPISGHTALYWYRQSLGQGPEFLIYFQGTGAADDSGLPNDRFFAVRPEGSVSTLKIQRTERGDSAVYLCASSSSGLQPYNEQFFGPGTRLTVL.

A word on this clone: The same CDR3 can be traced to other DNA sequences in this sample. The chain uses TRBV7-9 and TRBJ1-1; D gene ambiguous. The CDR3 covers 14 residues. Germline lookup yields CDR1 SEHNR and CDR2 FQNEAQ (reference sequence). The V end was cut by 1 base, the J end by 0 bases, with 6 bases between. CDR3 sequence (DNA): TGTGCCAGCAGCTTAGGTCGGATGAACACTGAAGCTTTCTTT. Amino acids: CASSLGRMNTEAFF. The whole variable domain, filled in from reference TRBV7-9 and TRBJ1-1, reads DTGVSQNPRHKITKRGQNVTFRCDPISEHNRLYWYRQTLGQGPEFLTYFQNEAQLEKSRLLSDRFSAERPKGSFSTLEIQRTEQGDSAMYLCASSLGRMNTEAFFGQGTRLTVV.

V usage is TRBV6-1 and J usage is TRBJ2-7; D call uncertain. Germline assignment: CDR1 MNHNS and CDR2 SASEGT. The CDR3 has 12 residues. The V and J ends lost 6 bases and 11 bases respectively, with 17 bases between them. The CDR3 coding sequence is TGTGCCAGCAGATCCTTCTTAGATCGGGAGTACTTC. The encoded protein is CASRSFLDREYF.